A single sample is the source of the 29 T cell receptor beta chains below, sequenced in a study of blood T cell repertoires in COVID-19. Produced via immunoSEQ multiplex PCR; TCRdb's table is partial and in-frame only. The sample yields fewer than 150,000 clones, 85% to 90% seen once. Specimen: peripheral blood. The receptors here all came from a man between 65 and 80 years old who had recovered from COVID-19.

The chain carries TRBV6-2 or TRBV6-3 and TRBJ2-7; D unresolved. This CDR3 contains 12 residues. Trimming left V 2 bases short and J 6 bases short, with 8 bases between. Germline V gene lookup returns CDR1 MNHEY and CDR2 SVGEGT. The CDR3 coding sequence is TGTGCCAGCAGTTACAATAGAATCGAGCAGTACTTC. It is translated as CASSYNRIEQYF.

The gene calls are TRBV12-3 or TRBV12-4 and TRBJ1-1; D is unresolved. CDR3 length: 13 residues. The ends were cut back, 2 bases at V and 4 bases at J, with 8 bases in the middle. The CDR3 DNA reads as TGTGCCAGCAGTTTACTCAGGTCCACTGAAGCTTTCTTT. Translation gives CASSLLRSTEAFF.

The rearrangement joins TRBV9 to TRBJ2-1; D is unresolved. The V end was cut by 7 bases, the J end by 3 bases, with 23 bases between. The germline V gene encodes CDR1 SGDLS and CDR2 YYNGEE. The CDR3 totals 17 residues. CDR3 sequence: CASAPRGGIGLYNEQFF. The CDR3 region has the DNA TGTGCCAGCGCCCCTCGCGGCGGAATAGGCCTCTACAATGAGCAGTTCTTC.

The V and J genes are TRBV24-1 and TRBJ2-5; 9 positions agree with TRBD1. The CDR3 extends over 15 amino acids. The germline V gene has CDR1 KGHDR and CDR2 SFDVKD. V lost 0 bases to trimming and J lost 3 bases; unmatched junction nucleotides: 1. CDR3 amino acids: CATSDLTGGEETQYF. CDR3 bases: TGTGCCACCAGTGATTTGACAGGGGGCGAAGAGACCCAGTACTTC.

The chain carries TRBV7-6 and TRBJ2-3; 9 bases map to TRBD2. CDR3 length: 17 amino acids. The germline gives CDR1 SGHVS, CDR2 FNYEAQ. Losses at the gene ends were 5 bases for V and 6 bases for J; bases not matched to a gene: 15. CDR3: CASSPLGSGSSVDTQYF. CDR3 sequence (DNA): TGTGCCAGCAGCCCTCTTGGTAGCGGGAGTAGTGTGGATACGCAGTATTTT.

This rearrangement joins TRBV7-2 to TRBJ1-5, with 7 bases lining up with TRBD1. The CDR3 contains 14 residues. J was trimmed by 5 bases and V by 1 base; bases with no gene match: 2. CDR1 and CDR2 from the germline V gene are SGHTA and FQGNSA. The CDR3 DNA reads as TGTGCCAGCAGCTTAGGTACAGGGGATCAGCCCCAGCATTTT. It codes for CASSLGTGDQPQHF.

This CDR3 is CASSPEGHRRYGYTF. The CDR3 nucleotides read TGTGCCAGCAGCCCAGAGGGACATCGTAGGTATGGCTACACCTTC. The chain joins TRBV7-9 to TRBJ1-2, with D perhaps TRBD1 (6 bases). CDR1 SEHNR and CDR2 FQNEAQ come from the germline V gene (reference sequence). There are 15 residues in the CDR3. Deletions cut 5 bases from V and 5 bases from J, with 18 bases between.

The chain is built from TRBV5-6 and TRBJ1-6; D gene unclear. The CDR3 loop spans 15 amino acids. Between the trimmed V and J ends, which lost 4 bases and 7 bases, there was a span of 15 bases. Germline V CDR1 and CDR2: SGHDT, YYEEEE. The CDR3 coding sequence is TGTGCCAGCAGCGTGACCGGGCGCGGGAATTCACCCCTCCACTTT. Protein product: CASSVTGRGNSPLHF.

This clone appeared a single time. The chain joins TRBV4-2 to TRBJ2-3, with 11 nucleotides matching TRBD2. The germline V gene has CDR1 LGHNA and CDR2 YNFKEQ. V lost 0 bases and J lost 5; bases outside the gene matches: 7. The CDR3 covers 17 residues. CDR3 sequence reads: CASSQDLAGGPRDTQYF. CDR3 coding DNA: TGTGCCAGCAGCCAAGATCTAGCGGGAGGCCCTAGAGATACGCAGTATTTT.

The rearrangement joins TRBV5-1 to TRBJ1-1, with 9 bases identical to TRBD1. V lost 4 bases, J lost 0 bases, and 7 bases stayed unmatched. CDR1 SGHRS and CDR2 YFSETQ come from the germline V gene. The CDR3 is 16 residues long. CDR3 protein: CASSQGQGKMNTEAFF. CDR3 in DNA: TGCGCCAGCAGCCAAGGACAGGGGAAGATGAACACTGAAGCTTTCTTT.

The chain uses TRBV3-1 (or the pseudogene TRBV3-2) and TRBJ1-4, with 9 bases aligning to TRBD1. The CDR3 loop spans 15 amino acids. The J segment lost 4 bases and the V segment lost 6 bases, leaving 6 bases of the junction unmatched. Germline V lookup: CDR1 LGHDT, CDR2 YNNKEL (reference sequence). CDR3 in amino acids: CASRDTGQGNEKLFF. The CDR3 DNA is TGTGCCAGCAGAGATACGGGACAGGGTAATGAAAAACTGTTTTTT.

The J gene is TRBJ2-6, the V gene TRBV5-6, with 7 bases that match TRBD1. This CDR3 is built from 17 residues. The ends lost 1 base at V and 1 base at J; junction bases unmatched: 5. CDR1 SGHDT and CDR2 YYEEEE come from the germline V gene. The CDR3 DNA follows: TGTGCCAGCAGCTTGACAGACAGGGCTTCTGGGGCCAACGTCCTGACTTTC. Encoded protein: CASSLTDRASGANVLTF. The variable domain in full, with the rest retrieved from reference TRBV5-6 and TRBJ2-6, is DAGVTQSPTHLIKTRGQQVTLRCSPKSGHDTVSWYQQALGQGPQFIFQYYEEEERQRGNFPDRFSGHQFPNYSSELNVNALLLGDSALYLCASSLTDRASGANVLTFGAGSRLTVL.

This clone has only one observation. CDR3 residues: CASNKGDTGELFF. The CDR3 region has the DNA TGTGCCAGCAACAAAGGGGATACGGGGGAGCTGTTTTTT. The chain recombines TRBV5-6 with TRBJ2-2; D is possibly TRBD1 (5 bases). CDR1 SGHDT and CDR2 YYEEEE come from the germline V gene. V was pared by 6 bases and J by 8 bases, with 14 bases between. This CDR3 comprises 13 residues.

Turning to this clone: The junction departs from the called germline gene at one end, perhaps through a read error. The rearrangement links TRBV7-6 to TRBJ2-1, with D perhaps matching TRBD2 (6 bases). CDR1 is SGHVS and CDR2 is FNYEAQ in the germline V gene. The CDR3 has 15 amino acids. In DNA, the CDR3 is TGTGCCAGCAGCTACTTCCCGGGGGAATACAATGGGCAGTTCTTC. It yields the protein CASSYFPGEYNGQFF.

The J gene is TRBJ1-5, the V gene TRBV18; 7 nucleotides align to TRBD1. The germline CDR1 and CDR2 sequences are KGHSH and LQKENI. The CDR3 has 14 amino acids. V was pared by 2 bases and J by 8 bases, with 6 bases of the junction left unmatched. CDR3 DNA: TGTGCCAGCTCACCATGGGGCGGACAGGAGCCCCAGCATTTT. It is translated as CASSPWGGQEPQHF.

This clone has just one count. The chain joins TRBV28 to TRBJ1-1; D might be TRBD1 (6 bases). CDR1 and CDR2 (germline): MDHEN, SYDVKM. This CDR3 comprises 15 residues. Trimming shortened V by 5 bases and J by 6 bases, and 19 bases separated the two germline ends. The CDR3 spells CASSPLQGRVPEAFF. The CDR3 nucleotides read TGTGCCAGCAGTCCCTTACAGGGTAGGGTCCCTGAAGCTTTCTTT.

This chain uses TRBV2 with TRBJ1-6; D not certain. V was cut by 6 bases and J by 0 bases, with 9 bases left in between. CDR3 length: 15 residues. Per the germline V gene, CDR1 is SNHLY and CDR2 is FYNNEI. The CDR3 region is CASRAESSYNSPLHF. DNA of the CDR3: TGTGCCAGCAGGGCGGAGAGCTCCTATAATTCACCCCTCCACTTT.

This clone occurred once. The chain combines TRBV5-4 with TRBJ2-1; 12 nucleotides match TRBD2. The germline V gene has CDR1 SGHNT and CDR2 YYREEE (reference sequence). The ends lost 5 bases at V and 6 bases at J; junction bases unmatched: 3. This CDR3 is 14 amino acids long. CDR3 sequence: CASRTSGGPNEQFF. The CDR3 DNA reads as TGTGCCAGCAGAACTAGCGGGGGGCCCAATGAGCAGTTCTTC.

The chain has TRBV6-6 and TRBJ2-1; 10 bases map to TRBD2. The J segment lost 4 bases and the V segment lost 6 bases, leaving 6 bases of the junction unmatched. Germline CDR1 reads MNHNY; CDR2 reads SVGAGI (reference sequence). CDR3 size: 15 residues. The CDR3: CASRDLAGEYNEQFF. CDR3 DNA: TGTGCCAGCAGAGACCTAGCGGGAGAATACAATGAGCAGTTCTTC.

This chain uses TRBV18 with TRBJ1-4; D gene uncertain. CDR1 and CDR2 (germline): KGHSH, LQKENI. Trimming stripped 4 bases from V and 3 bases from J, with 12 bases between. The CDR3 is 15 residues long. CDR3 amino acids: CASSLSRVANEKLFF. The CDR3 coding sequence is TGTGCCAGCTCACTATCGAGGGTAGCTAATGAAAAACTGTTTTTT.

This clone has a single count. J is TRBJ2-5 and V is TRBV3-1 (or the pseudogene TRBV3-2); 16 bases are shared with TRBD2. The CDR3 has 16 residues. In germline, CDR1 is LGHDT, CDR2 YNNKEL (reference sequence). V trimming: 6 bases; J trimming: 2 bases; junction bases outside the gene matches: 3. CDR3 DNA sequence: TGTGCCAGCAGGGGACTAGCGGGGGGGGATCAAGAGACCCAGTACTTC. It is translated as CASRGLAGGDQETQYF.

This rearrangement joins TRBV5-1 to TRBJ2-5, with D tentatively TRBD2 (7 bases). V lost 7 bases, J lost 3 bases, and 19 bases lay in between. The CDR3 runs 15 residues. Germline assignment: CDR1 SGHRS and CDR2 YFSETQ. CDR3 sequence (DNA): TGCGCCAGCTCCCTGGGGGCGGGGGCCGAAGAGACCCAGTACTTC. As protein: CASSLGAGAEETQYF.

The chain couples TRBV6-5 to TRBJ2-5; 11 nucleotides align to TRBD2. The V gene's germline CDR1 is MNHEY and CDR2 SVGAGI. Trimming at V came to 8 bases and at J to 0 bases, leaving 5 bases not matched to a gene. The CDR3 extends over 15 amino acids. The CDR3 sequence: CASSSGRFNQETQYF. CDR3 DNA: TGTGCCAGCTCTAGCGGGAGGTTCAACCAAGAGACCCAGTACTTC.

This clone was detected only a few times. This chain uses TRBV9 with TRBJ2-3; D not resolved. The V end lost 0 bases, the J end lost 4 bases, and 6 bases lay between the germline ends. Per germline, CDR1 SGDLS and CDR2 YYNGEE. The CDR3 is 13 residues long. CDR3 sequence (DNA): TGTGCCAGCAGCGTAGGTCCTGCAGATACGCAGTATTTT. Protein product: CASSVGPADTQYF.

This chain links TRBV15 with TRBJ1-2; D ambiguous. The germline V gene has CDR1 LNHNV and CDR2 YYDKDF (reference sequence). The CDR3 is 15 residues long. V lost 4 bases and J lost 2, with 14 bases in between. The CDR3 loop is CATSNPARQNYGYTF. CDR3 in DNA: TGTGCCACCAGCAACCCTGCGAGGCAGAACTATGGCTACACCTTC.

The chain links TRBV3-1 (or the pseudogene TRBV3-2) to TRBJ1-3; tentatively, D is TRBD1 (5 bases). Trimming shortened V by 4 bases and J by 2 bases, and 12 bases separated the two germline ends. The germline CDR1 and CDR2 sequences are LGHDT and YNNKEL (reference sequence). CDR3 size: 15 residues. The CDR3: CASSLWEGAGNTIYF. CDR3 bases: TGTGCCAGCAGCCTATGGGAAGGGGCTGGAAACACCATATATTTT.

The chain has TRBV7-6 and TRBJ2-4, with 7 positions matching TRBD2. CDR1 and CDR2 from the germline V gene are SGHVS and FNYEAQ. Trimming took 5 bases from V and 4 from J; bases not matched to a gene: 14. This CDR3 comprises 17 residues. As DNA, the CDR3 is TGTGCCAGCAGCCCCCTCGGGAGTAGCGGGCTAAAAAACATTCAGTACTTC. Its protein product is CASSPLGSSGLKNIQYF. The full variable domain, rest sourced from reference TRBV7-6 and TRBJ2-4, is GAGVSQSPRYKVTKRGQDVALRCDPISGHVSLYWYRQALGQGPEFLTYFNYEAQQDKSGLPNDRFSAERPEGSISTLTIQRTEQRDSAMYRCASSPLGSSGLKNIQYFGAGTRLSVL.

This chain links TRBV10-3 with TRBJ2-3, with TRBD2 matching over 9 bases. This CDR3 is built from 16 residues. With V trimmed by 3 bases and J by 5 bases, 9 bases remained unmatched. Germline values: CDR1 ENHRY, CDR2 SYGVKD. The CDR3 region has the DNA TGTGCCATCAGTGACACCCTAGCGGGGTCGGAAGATACGCAGTATTTT. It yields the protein CAISDTLAGSEDTQYF.

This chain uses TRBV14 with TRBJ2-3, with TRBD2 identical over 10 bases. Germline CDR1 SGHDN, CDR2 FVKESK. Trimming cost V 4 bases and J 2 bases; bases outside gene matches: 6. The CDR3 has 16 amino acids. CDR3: CASSLWTSGLTDTQYF. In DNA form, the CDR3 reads TGTGCCAGCAGCCTCTGGACTAGCGGACTCACAGATACGCAGTATTTT.